These 7 T cell receptor beta chains originate from one sample sequenced in a study of blood T cell repertoires in COVID-19. Sequenced by immunoSEQ multiplex PCR; TCRdb stores in-frame clones only, minus some. The sample lists about 210,000 clones; roughly four fifths were seen once. The material sequenced was peripheral blood. The receptors come from a woman between 45 and 60 years old with active or convalescent COVID-19.

J is TRBJ1-6 and V is TRBV9; no firm D call. The CDR3 has 14 residues. V lost 5 bases and J 10 bases, leaving 16 bases between the germline ends. Germline CDR1 and CDR2: SGDLS and YYNGEE. CDR3 residues: CASSEGPGRSPLHF. In DNA form, the CDR3 reads TGTGCCAGCAGTGAGGGTCCTGGTAGGTCACCCCTCCACTTT.

The gene calls are TRBV4-1 and TRBJ1-5; weak D call: TRBD1 (5 bases). Germline V CDR1 and CDR2: MGHRA, YSYEKL. The CDR3 contains 18 residues. The V and J ends lost 2 bases and 6 bases respectively, with 23 bases between them. In DNA, the CDR3 is TGCGCCAGCAGCCAAAGACGGGGAGGGGAGACCCTCGGTCAGCCCCAGCATTTT. Translation: CASSQRRGGETLGQPQHF.

V gene TRBV5-5 combines with J gene TRBJ1-5; 10 bases align to TRBD1. V dropped 2 bases and J dropped 7; count of bases not matched to a gene: 12. The length of the CDR3 is 17 residues. Germline CDR1 SGHKS, CDR2 YYEKEE (reference sequence). The CDR3 loop is CASSFSGTGEVGQPQHF. CDR3 sequence (DNA): TGTGCCAGCAGCTTCTCCGGGACAGGGGAAGTGGGGCAGCCCCAGCATTTT.

This chain connects TRBV9 to TRBJ2-7; 11 bases fit TRBD2. In germline, CDR1 is SGDLS, CDR2 YYNGEE. The CDR3 is 14 residues long. The V and J ends lost 4 bases and 4 bases, in that order; junction bases with no gene match: 4. The CDR3 spells CASSPSGRWYEQYF. CDR3 bases: TGTGCCAGCAGCCCTAGCGGGAGGTGGTACGAGCAGTACTTC.

The chain recombines TRBV5-1 with TRBJ1-6, with D possibly TRBD1 on 5 matching bases. The V end was cut by 1 base, the J end by 6 bases, with 14 bases between. CDR1 and CDR2 (germline): SGHRS, YFSETQ. This CDR3 has 16 amino acids. In DNA form, the CDR3 reads TGCGCCAGCAGCTTGATGATGGGGCAGGGTAATTCACCCCTCCACTTT. Encoded protein: CASSLMMGQGNSPLHF.

This clone was counted a single time. V and J are TRBV19 and TRBJ1-1, with TRBD1 matching over 7 bases. V lost 1 base and J lost 0; bases outside the gene matches: 5. This CDR3 contains 16 residues. Germline CDR1 reads LNHDA; CDR2 reads SQIVND (reference sequence). This CDR3 reads CASSIALGQMNTEAFF. The DNA of the CDR3 is TGTGCCAGTAGTATAGCCCTGGGACAGATGAACACTGAAGCTTTCTTT.

The chain joins TRBV7-9 to TRBJ1-1; D uncertain. Trimming took 4 bases from V and 4 from J, leaving 10 bases between them. CDR1 is SEHNR, CDR2 FQNEAQ, per germline (reference sequence). The CDR3 contains 13 residues. The CDR3 sequence: CASSWAVGTEAFF. CDR3 nucleotide sequence: TGTGCCAGCAGCTGGGCAGTGGGCACTGAAGCTTTCTTT.